This passage covers 22 T cell receptor beta chains from one sample sequenced in a study of CD8+ T cells in alopecia areata. The treatment was: oral pan-JAK inhibitor, 5-10 mg twice daily. Extracted RNA was reverse transcribed, and the resulting cDNA served as sequencing template. Some clones are missing from TCRdb's copy, which holds only in-frame ones; the method was immunoSEQ multiplex PCR. The sample shows 65,000 to 75,000 clones, approximately 30% of them seen only once. The sample was CD8+ T cells sorted from blood, taken at week 4, from a patient treated with tofacitinib. The receptors here all came from a human donor with alopecia areata.

The CDR3 sequence: CAWSTGGNNEQFF. The DNA for the CDR3 is TGTGCCTGGAGTACAGGAGGGAACAATGAGCAGTTCTTC. The chain combines TRBV30 with TRBJ2-1; D is possibly TRBD2 (6 bases). V was shortened by 2 bases and J by 5 bases, with 10 bases between the two germline ends. This CDR3 has 13 amino acids. Germline CDR1 is GTSNPN and CDR2 is SVGIG (reference sequence).

V usage is TRBV11-2 and J usage is TRBJ2-7; D uncertain. The CDR3 has 12 residues. The V and J ends lost 5 bases and 6 bases respectively, with 11 bases between them. Looked up from germline, CDR1 is SGHAT and CDR2 is FQNNGV. The CDR3 DNA follows: TGTGCCAGCAGCCCCGGGTTAACCGAGCAGTACTTC. Translating gives CASSPGLTEQYF. Complete variable domain (other parts from reference TRBV11-2 and TRBJ2-7): EAGVAQSPRYKIIEKRQSVAFWCNPISGHATLYWYQQILGQGPKLLIQFQNNGVVDDSQLPKDRFSAERLKGVDSTLKIQPAKLEDSAVYLCASSPGLTEQYFGPGTRLTVT.

This clone was counted only a few times. The chain employs TRBV29-1 and TRBJ2-2, with D uncertain. This CDR3 is 15 amino acids long. Trimming shortened V by 2 bases and J by 1 base, and 11 bases separated the two germline ends. In germline, CDR1 is SQVTM, CDR2 ANQGSEA. The CDR3 sequence is CSVELAARNTGELFF. In DNA form, the CDR3 reads TGCAGCGTTGAATTGGCAGCTCGGAACACCGGGGAGCTGTTTTTT.

The V gene is TRBV7-3, the J gene TRBJ2-7; TRBD2 matches 7 bases. Germline V CDR1 and CDR2: SGHTA, FQGTGA. The CDR3 extends over 13 amino acids. With V trimmed by 5 bases and J by 3 bases, 4 bases remained unmatched. As DNA, the CDR3 is TGTGCCAGCAGCCAGACTAGCAGCTACGAGCAGTACTTC. Translating it yields CASSQTSSYEQYF.

The rearrangement links TRBV29-1 to TRBJ2-7; D tentatively fits TRBD1 or TRBD2 (5 bases each). The CDR3 extends over 12 amino acids. Trimming pared 5 bases from V and 9 bases from J, leaving 17 bases between. CDR1 is SQVTM, CDR2 ANQGSEA, per germline. The CDR3 sequence: CSVILSRDAQYF. The DNA for the CDR3 is TGCAGCGTTATCCTCTCCCGGGACGCGCAGTACTTC.

The rearrangement links TRBV29-1 to TRBJ2-3; a weak D match, TRBD1 (5 bases). Germline values: CDR1 SQVTM, CDR2 ANQGSEA. This CDR3 comprises 11 residues. The ends were cut back, 4 bases at V and 4 bases at J, with 6 bases in the middle. The CDR3 sequence: CSVGGADTQYF. CDR3 nucleotides: TGCAGCGTTGGGGGCGCAGATACGCAGTATTTT.

The sample holds a few counts of this clone. The chain recombines TRBV5-6 with TRBJ2-4; D gene ambiguous. This CDR3 spans 13 amino acids. Between the trimmed V and J ends, which lost 4 bases and 0 bases, there was a span of 5 bases. Germline V lookup: CDR1 SGHDT, CDR2 YYEEEE. The DNA of the CDR3 is TGTGCCAGCAGCGATTCAGCCAAAAACATTCAGTACTTC. Its protein is CASSDSAKNIQYF. Variable domain in full (rest from reference TRBV5-6 and TRBJ2-4): DAGVTQSPTHLIKTRGQQVTLRCSPKSGHDTVSWYQQALGQGPQFIFQYYEEEERQRGNFPDRFSGHQFPNYSSELNVNALLLGDSALYLCASSDSAKNIQYFGAGTRLSVL.

Here the CDR3 reads CASSLGTGANNEQFF. For the CDR3, the DNA is TGTGCCAGCAGCTTGGGGACAGGGGCCAACAATGAGCAGTTCTTC. The chain has TRBV11-2 and TRBJ2-1; TRBD1 agrees at 10 bases. Germline assignment: CDR1 SGHAT and CDR2 FQNNGV. V lost 3 bases, J lost 5 bases, and 4 bases stayed unmatched. CDR3 length equals 15 residues.

V gene TRBV7-9 combines with J gene TRBJ2-5; no clear D. Germline assignment: CDR1 SEHNR and CDR2 FQNEAQ (reference sequence). The CDR3 spans 13 residues. With 0 bases removed from V and 5 bases from J, the gap between germline ends came to 7 bases. The CDR3 loop is CASSLALRETQYF. The CDR3 bases are TGTGCCAGCAGCTTAGCGCTCCGGGAGACCCAGTACTTC.

This rearrangement joins TRBV15 to TRBJ2-7; a weak D match, TRBD1 (5 bases). The ends were cut back, 0 bases at V and 7 bases at J, with 10 bases in the middle. Per germline, CDR1 LNHNV and CDR2 YYDKDF (reference sequence). This CDR3 is 13 amino acids long. The CDR3 loop is CATSRDTTEEQYF. Here the CDR3 DNA reads TGTGCCACCAGCAGAGATACGACAGAAGAGCAGTACTTC.

This clone was detected a few times. The chain couples TRBV5-4 to TRBJ2-3; D unresolved. In germline, CDR1 is SGHNT, CDR2 YYREEE (reference sequence). Trimming took off 5 bases at V and 0 bases at J, with 10 bases between the two ends. This CDR3 region has 14 residues. This chain's CDR3 is CASRPTRSTDTQYF. Here the CDR3 DNA reads TGTGCCAGCAGGCCCACCCGCAGCACAGATACGCAGTATTTT.

V is TRBV29-1 and J is TRBJ2-2, with 12 bases that match TRBD2. The CDR3 consists of 17 residues. Unmatched junction bases numbered 6, after V lost 4 bases and J lost 0 bases. Germline V gives CDR1 SQVTM, CDR2 ANQGSEA. The DNA for the CDR3 is TGCAGCGTTGCCGGACTAGCGGGAAATGCGAACACCGGGGAGCTGTTTTTT. It yields the protein CSVAGLAGNANTGELFF.

The CDR3 spells CASSQDIGYQETQYF. The CDR3 DNA sequence: TGTGCCAGCAGCCAAGATATCGGGTACCAAGAGACCCAGTACTTC. This chain uses TRBV14 with TRBJ2-5, with no clear D. In germline, CDR1 is SGHDN, CDR2 FVKESK. Trimming stripped 0 bases from V and 0 bases from J, with 8 bases between. This CDR3 has 15 residues.

This clone came up many times. This chain uses TRBV5-5 with TRBJ1-2; TRBD1 matches at 9 bases. The CDR3 is 13 amino acids. In germline, CDR1 is SGHKS, CDR2 YYEKEE (reference sequence). The ends lost 2 bases at V and 12 bases at J; junction bases unmatched: 8. CDR3 region: CASSFLGQGIDTF. CDR3 in DNA: TGTGCCAGCAGCTTCCTGGGACAGGGAATCGACACCTTC.

The rearrangement links TRBV7-8 to TRBJ2-4; no clear D gene. The CDR3 sequence is 14 residues long. V lost 1 base and J 8 bases, leaving 12 bases between the germline ends. Germline loops: CDR1 SGHVS, CDR2 FQNEAQ. The CDR3 nucleotides are TGTGCCAGCAGCTTAGACCCTGTGAGAGACATTCAGTACTTC. Amino acid sequence: CASSLDPVRDIQYF.

CDR3 in amino acids: CASSSSPRVDTQYF. CDR3 nucleotides: TGTGCCAGCAGCTCCTCTCCCCGGGTAGATACGCAGTATTTT. This rearrangement joins TRBV7-2 to TRBJ2-3; no clear D. This CDR3 has 14 amino acids. In germline, CDR1 is SGHTA, CDR2 FQGNSA. The V and J ends lost 4 bases and 5 bases respectively, with 13 bases between them.

The chain uses TRBV6-1 and TRBJ2-5; TRBD2 matches 7 bases. V trimming: 6 bases; J trimming: 5 bases; junction bases outside the gene matches: 0. This CDR3 has 11 amino acids. The germline gives CDR1 MNHNS, CDR2 SASEGT. This CDR3 is CASRRGETQYF. The DNA for the CDR3 is TGTGCCAGCAGGCGGGGGGAGACCCAGTACTTC.

This chain links TRBV5-1 with TRBJ2-7; a possible D gene is TRBD2 (6 bases). V lost 0 bases and J lost 7, with 11 bases in between. The germline gives CDR1 SGHRS, CDR2 YFSETQ. The CDR3 contains 13 residues. CDR3 residues: CASSLAPGEEQYF. In DNA, the CDR3 is TGCGCCAGCAGCTTGGCTCCGGGGGAAGAGCAGTACTTC.

There are a few counts of this clone. V and J are TRBV15 and TRBJ2-5; D is possibly TRBD1 or TRBD2 (5 bases each). The germline V gene has CDR1 LNHNV and CDR2 YYDKDF (reference sequence). The CDR3 covers 15 residues. V shed 1 base and J shed 5 bases, with 14 bases lying between them. CDR3 nucleotides: TGTGCCACCAGCAGAGCCGGGACCTTCGATGAGACCCAGTACTTC. Protein product: CATSRAGTFDETQYF.

This clone was found a few times. This chain joins TRBV30 and TRBJ1-2; D unclear. Trimming removed 3 bases at V and 5 bases at J, with 16 bases between. The germline V gene has CDR1 GTSNPN and CDR2 SVGIG (reference sequence). This CDR3 comprises 14 residues. As DNA, the CDR3 is TGTGCCTGGAGGGAACCGGGCCCGGGATATGGCTACACCTTC. Protein: CAWREPGPGYGYTF.

Many counts were recorded for this clone. The V and J genes are TRBV7-9 and TRBJ2-5, with TRBD2 identical over 11 bases. From germline, CDR1 is SEHNR and CDR2 FQNEAQ (reference sequence). Trimming at V came to 5 bases and at J to 5 bases, leaving 16 bases not matched to a gene. This CDR3 has 18 amino acids. Written as DNA, the CDR3 is TGTGCCAGCAGCGGTACTACGAGGAGACTAGCGGGATTGGAGACCCAGTACTTC. Translation gives CASSGTTRRLAGLETQYF.

This clone turned up a few times. The chain uses TRBV29-1 and TRBJ2-1; 14 nucleotides line up with TRBD2. The germline gives CDR1 SQVTM, CDR2 ANQGSEA. The J segment lost 4 bases and the V segment lost 7 bases, leaving 12 bases of the junction unmatched. This CDR3 spans 17 amino acids. CDR3: CSARRLAGGEYYNEQFF. In DNA form, the CDR3 reads TGCAGCGCCAGACGACTAGCGGGAGGGGAGTATTACAATGAGCAGTTCTTC.